What follows describes a single T cell receptor beta chain. Its specificity is unknown. The data stem from a study of long-term antiretroviral therapy in people with HIV. Study information: It was about a decade before the 2015 immediate-ART recommendation that the earliest samples were taken. Study-wide results and limits: Against controls, HIV repertoires showed narrower ranges of CDR3 length.

Clinicians in the United States treated all participants with HIV. Each sample contained about 0.95-11 million cryopreserved PBMC, thawed before DNA extraction. With survey level as its setting, the immunoSEQ assay was v3.0. The assay was immunoSEQ multiplex PCR, and TCRdb's table has in-frame clones only and misses some. The top ten clones hold around 5% of a sample with 30,000 to 40,000 clones, 80% of them seen once. This material consisted of unsorted PBMCs, taken 1.5 years after starting antiretroviral therapy. The clonotype was recovered from a man between 18 and 35 years old with HIV.

The CDR3 spells CSVGQGATEAFF. Here the CDR3 DNA reads TGCAGCGTCGGCCAGGGGGCTACTGAAGCTTTCTTT. The J gene is TRBJ1-1, the V gene TRBV29-1, with 8 bases lining up with TRBD1. CDR3 length: 12 amino acids. After removal of 6 bases from V and 5 bases from J, the junction contained 5 bases not matched to a gene. Germline CDR1 is SQVTM and CDR2 is ANQGSEA. Based on the CDR3 plus reference TRBV29-1 and TRBJ1-1, the full variable domain is SAVISQKPSRDICQRGTSLTIQCQVDSQVTMMFWYRQQPGQSLTLIATANQGSEATYESGFVIDKFPISRPNLTFSTLTVSNMSPEDSSIYLCSVGQGATEAFFGQGTRLTVV.